This record concerns one T cell receptor beta chain sequence. CDR1 MNHEY and CDR2 SVGEGT come from the germline V gene. The CDR3 runs 13 residues. Trimming removed 6 bases at V and 8 bases at J, with 13 bases between. This sample is part of a study of blood T cells in healthy people across ages. Study-wide background: The capture of about one barcoded beta molecule per two T cells was achieved by template switching.

A second PCR of 7 to 11 cycles used a sample-barcoded 5' primer and a J-beta primer mix. Via MiXCR, TCRdb re-called the 5' RACE reads, giving one row per CDR3 protein. The sample has about 1.4 million distinct CDR3 sequences, roughly 64% seen once; the top ten hold 5% to 7%. Sequencing used blood. The J gene is TRBJ1-4, the V gene TRBV6-2 or TRBV6-3; D ambiguous. This TCR derives from a man aged 18 to 29 in good health. As DNA, the CDR3 is TGTGCCAGCAGCCCCCCGAGAGGAGAAAAACTGTTTTTT. Amino acids: CASSPPRGEKLFF.